This T cell receptor beta chain originates from a study of T cells after yellow fever vaccination. This CDR3 has 15 residues. Trimming removed 1 base at V and 6 bases at J, with 12 bases between. Germline CDR1 is SGHVS and CDR2 is FNYEAQ. TCRdb re-analysed the 5' RACE reads in MiXCR, keeping a single row per CDR3 protein. The top ten hold approximately 23% of the sample, which has about 85,000 distinct CDR3 sequences, approximately 12% seen once. This sequence was found in a man aged 18 to 30 who received the YFV17D yellow fever vaccine. Source: CD8+ T cells not binding an NS4B(214-222) dextramer, sorted from PBMCs, taken more than 20 days after the first yellow fever vaccination. J is TRBJ2-2 and V is TRBV7-6; the D is unclear. The CDR3 nucleotides read TGTGCCAGCAGCTTAGGGTCATCGTCCGCCGGGGAGCTGTTTTTT. Translation gives CASSLGSSSAGELFF.